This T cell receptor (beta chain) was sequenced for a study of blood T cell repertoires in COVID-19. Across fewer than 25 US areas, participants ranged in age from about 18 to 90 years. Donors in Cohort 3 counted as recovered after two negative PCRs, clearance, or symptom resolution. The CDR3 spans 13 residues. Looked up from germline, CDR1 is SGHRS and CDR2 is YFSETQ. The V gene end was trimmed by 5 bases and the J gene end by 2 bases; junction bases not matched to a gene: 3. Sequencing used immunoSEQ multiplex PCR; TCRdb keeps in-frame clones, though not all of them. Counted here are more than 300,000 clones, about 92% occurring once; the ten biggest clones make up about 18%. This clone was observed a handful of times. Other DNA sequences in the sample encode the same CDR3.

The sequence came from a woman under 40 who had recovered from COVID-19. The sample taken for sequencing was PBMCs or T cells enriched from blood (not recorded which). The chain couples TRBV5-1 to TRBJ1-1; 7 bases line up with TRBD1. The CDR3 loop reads CASRQGLNTEAFF. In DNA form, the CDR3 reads TGCGCCAGCAGACAGGGGCTAAACACTGAAGCTTTCTTT.